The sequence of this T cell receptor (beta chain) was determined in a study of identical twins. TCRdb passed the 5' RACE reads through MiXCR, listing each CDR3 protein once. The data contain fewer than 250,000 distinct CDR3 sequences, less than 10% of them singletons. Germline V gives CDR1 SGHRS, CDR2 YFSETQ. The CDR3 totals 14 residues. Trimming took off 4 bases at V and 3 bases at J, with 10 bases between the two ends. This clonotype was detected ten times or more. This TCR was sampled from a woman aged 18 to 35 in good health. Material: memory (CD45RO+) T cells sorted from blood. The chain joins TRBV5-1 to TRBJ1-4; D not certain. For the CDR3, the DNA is TGCGCCAGCAGCGCTACAGCTTCTAATGAAAAACTGTTTTTT. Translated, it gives CASSATASNEKLFF.